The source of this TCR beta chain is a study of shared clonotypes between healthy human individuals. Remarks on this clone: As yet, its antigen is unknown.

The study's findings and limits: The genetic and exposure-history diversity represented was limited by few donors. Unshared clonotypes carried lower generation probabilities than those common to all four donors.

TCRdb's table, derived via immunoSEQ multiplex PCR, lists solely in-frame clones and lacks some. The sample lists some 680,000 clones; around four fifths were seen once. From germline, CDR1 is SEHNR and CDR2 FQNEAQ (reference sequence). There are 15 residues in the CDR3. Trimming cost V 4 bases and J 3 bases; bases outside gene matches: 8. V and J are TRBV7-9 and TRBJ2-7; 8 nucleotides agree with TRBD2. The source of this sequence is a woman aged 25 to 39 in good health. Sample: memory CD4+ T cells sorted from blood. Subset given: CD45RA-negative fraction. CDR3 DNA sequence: TGTGCCAGCAGCTCCTTGGGACTAGACTACTACGAGCAGTACTTC. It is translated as CASSSLGLDYYEQYF.